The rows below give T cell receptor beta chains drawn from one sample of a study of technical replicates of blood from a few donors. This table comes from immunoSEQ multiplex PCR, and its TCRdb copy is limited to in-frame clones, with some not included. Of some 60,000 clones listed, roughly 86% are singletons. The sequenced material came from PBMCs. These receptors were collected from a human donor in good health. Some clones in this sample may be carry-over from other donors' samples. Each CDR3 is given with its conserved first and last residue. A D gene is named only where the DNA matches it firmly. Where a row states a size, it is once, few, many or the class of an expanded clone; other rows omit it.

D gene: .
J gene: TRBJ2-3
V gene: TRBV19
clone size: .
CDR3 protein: CASSPRRRAQMGTDTQYF
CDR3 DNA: TGTGCCAGTAGTCCCCGGAGGCGGGCCCAGATGGGCACAGATACGCAGTATTTT

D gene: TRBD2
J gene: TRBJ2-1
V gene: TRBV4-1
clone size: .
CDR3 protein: CASSQVLSGGPEQFF
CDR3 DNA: TGCGCCAGCAGCCAAGTTCTTAGCGGGGGGCCTGAGCAGTTCTTC

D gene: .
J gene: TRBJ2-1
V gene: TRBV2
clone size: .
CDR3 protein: CASGDRAGEQFF
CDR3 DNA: TGTGCCAGCGGGGATCGAGCGGGTGAGCAGTTCTTC

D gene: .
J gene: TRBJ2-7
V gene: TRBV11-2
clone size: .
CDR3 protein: CASSLRAGHSYEQYF
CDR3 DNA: TGTGCCAGCAGCTTAAGAGCGGGTCACTCCTACGAGCAGTACTTC

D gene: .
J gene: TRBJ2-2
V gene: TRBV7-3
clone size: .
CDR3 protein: CASSLISPNTGELFF
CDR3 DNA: TGTGCCAGCAGCTTAATCAGTCCCAACACCGGGGAGCTGTTTTTT

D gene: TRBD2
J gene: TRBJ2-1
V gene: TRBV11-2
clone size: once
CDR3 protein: CASSLRRGGPYNEQFF
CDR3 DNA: TGTGCCAGCAGCTTAAGGCGGGGGGGTCCCTACAATGAGCAGTTCTTC

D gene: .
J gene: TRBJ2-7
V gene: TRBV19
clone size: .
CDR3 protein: CASSREHYYEQYF
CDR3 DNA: TGTGCCAGTAGTAGGGAGCATTACTACGAGCAGTACTTC

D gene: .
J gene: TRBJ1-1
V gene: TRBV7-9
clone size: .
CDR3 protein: CAGTLGGLGTEAFF
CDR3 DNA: TGTGCCGGCACTCTGGGGGGGCTCGGCACTGAAGCTTTCTTT

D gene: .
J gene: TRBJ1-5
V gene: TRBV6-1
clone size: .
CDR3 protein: CASSVGDSNQPQHF
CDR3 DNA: TGTGCCAGCAGTGTCGGGGATAGCAATCAGCCCCAGCATTTT

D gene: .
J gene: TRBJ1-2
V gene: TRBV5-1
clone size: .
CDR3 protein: CASSFGERGYTF
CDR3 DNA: TGCGCCAGCAGCTTTGGGGAGAGGGGCTACACCTTC

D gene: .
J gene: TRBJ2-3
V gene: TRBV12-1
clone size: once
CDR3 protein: CASSWPRRGLTDTQYF
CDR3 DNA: TGTGCCAGCAGCTGGCCGCGGCGCGGCCTCACAGATACGCAGTATTTT

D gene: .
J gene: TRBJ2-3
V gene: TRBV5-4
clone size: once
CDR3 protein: CASSLAGTDTQYF
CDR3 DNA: TGTGCCAGCAGCTTGGCCGGCACAGATACGCAGTATTTT

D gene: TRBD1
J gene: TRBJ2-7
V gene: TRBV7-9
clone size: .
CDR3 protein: CASSQSRDRGLYEQYF
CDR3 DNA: TGTGCCAGCAGCCAAAGCCGGGACAGGGGCCTCTACGAGCAGTACTTC

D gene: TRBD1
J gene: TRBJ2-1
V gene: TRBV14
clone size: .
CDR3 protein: CASSLSKGGIYNEQFF
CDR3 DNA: TGTGCCAGCAGCCTCTCGAAAGGGGGCATTTACAATGAGCAGTTCTTC

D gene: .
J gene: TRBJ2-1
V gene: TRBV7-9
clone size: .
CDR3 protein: CASSLGASGDWAQFF
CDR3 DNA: TGTGCCAGCAGCCTGGGGGCTAGCGGCGATTGGGCGCAGTTCTTC

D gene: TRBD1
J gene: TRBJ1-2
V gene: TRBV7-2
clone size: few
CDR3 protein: CASSLGQGVFYGYTF
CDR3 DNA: TGTGCCAGCAGCTTAGGACAGGGGGTATTCTATGGCTACACCTTC

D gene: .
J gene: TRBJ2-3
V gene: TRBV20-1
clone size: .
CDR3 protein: CSARVSERQYF
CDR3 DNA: TGCAGTGCTAGAGTGTCCGAGCGGCAGTATTTT

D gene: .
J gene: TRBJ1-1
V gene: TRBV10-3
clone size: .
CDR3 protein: CAIKGVGNTEAFF
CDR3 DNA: TGTGCCATCAAGGGGGTGGGGAACACTGAAGCTTTCTTT

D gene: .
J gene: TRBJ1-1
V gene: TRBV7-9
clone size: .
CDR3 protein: CASSLQGESTEAFF
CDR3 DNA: TGTGCCAGCAGCTTGCAGGGTGAAAGCACTGAAGCTTTCTTT

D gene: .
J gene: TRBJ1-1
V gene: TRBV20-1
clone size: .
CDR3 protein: CSALGGAEAFF
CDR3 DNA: TGCAGTGCCCTCGGGGGAGCTGAAGCTTTCTTT

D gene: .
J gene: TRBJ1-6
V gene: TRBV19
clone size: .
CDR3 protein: CASRRDGSNSPLHF
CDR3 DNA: TGTGCCAGTAGACGAGACGGGAGTAATTCACCCCTCCACTTT

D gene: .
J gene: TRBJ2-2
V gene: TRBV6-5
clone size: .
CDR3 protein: CASSYRPDSTGELFF
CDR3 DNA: TGTGCCAGCAGTTATCGTCCTGACTCCACCGGGGAGCTGTTTTTT

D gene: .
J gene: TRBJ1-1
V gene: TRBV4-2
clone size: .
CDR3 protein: CASSQGGINMNTEAFF
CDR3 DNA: TGTGCCAGCAGCCAAGGGGGCATTAATATGAACACTGAAGCTTTCTTT

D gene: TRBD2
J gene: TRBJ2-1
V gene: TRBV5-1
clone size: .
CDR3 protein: CASSSRGTSGTSYNEQFF
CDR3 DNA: TGCGCCAGCAGCTCCAGGGGGACTAGCGGGACCTCATACAATGAGCAGTTCTTC

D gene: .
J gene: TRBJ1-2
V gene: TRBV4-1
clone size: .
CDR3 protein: CASSQGDTRDGYTF
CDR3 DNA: TGCGCCAGCAGCCAAGGAGATACCAGGGATGGCTACACCTTC

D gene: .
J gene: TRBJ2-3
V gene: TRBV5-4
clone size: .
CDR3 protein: CASRDQGGGDTQYF
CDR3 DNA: TGTGCCAGCAGAGATCAGGGGGGAGGAGATACGCAGTATTTT

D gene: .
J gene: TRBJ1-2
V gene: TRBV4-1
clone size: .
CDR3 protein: CASSQATGFNYGYTF
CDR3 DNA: TGCGCCAGCAGCCAGGCCACAGGATTTAACTATGGCTACACCTTC